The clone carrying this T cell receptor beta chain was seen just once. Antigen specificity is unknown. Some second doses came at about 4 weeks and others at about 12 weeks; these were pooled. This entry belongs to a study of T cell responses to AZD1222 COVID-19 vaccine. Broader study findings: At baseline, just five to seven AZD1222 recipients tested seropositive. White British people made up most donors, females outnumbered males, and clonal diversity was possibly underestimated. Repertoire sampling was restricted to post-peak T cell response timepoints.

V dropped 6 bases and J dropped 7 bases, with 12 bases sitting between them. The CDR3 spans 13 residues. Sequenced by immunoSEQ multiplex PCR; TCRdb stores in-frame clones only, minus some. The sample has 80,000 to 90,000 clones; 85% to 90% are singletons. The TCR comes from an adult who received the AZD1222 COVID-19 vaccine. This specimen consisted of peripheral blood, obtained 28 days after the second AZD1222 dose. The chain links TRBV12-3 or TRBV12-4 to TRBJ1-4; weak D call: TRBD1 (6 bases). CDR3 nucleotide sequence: TGTGCCAGCAGCCCTGACAGGTTTGAAAAACTGTTTTTT. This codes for CASSPDRFEKLFF.